These 27 T cell receptor beta chains share one sample of origin, sequenced in a study of T-cell reconstitution after alpha-beta-depleted transplantation in children. The authors prepared the TCRbeta library with unique molecular identifiers. Via MiXCR, TCRdb re-called the PCR reads, giving one row per CDR3 protein. The sample holds roughly 240,000 distinct CDR3 sequences; 7.5% to 9.5% are singletons and the top ten take 5% to 7%. Sequenced here: PBMCs, mostly from graft donor cells, sampled 180 days after TCRalphabeta/CD19-depleted stem cell transplant. The receptors stem from a male patient aged 10 to 17 who had a stem cell transplant for acute lymphoblastic leukemia, so the T cells may come from the graft donor.

This clonotype was seen many times. The chain is built from TRBV30 and TRBJ1-1; no firm D call. CDR1 and CDR2 (germline): GTSNPN, SVGIG (reference sequence). The V and J ends lost 4 bases and 1 base respectively, with 7 bases between them. The CDR3 spans 12 residues. The CDR3 protein is CAWKRGNTEAFF. As DNA, the CDR3 is TGTGCCTGGAAACGGGGGAACACTGAAGCTTTCTTT.

This clonotype was seen at least ten times. The CDR3, as DNA: TGTGCCAGCAGCGTAGTTTCGAGTGCGCGAGATACGCAGTATTTT. Encoded protein: CASSVVSSARDTQYF. The chain employs TRBV9 and TRBJ2-3; D is uncertain. Trimming removed 0 bases at V and 5 bases at J, with 13 bases between. The germline gives CDR1 SGDLS, CDR2 YYNGEE. This CDR3 spans 15 amino acids.

There are many counts of this clonotype. The chain links TRBV2 to TRBJ2-2; D unclear. Trimming removed 7 bases at V and 6 bases at J, with 15 bases between. Germline V gene data show CDR1 as SNHLY and CDR2 as FYNNEI. The CDR3 sequence is 14 residues long. The CDR3 coding sequence is TGTGCCAGCACCGTACCCCAAGGGCCCGGGGAGCTGTTTTTT. This sequence encodes CASTVPQGPGELFF.

This clonotype was found many times. The V gene is TRBV19, the J gene TRBJ1-1; D remains unclear. Trimming removed 7 bases from V and 1 base from J, with 16 bases in between. The CDR3 length is 15 residues. The germline V gene encodes CDR1 LNHDA and CDR2 SQIVND (reference sequence). CDR3 sequence (DNA): TGTGCCAGTATCCCAAGAAGTGCCGAGAACACTGAAGCTTTCTTT. Protein product: CASIPRSAENTEAFF.

Ten or more counts support this clonotype. This CDR3 is CASSPSTGAYEQYF. The CDR3 region has the DNA TGTGCCAGCAGTCCCTCGACAGGGGCCTACGAGCAGTACTTC. The rearrangement links TRBV28 to TRBJ2-7, with 8 nucleotides matching TRBD1. V was clipped by 5 bases and J by 2 bases; unmatched bases: 5. The length of the CDR3 is 14 residues. The germline V gene encodes CDR1 MDHEN and CDR2 SYDVKM.

At least ten counts were recorded for this clonotype. The chain recombines TRBV27 with TRBJ1-3; D possibly corresponds to TRBD1 (5 bases). CDR1 and CDR2 from the germline V gene are MNHEY and SMNVEV (reference sequence). The germline V and J ends were trimmed by 6 bases and 4 bases, with 16 bases remaining between them. The CDR3 has 15 residues. DNA for the CDR3: TGTGCCAGCAGAGCCGCGGGGCGTGTGGGAAACACCATATATTTT. It specifies CASRAAGRVGNTIYF.

This clonotype occurred many times. V and J are TRBV6-5 and TRBJ1-4, with D perhaps TRBD1 (6 bases). In germline, CDR1 is MNHEY, CDR2 SVGAGI. V was pared by 0 bases and J by 5 bases, with 13 bases between. This CDR3 has 16 residues. The chain's CDR3 is CASSYSIGGANEKLFF. The CDR3 DNA is TGTGCCAGCAGTTACTCGATAGGGGGGGCAAATGAAAAACTGTTTTTT.

The chain links TRBV10-3 to TRBJ1-4; D perhaps matches TRBD1 (6 bases). The CDR3 extends over 17 amino acids. V was cut by 0 bases and J by 4 bases, with 15 bases left in between. Germline V gives CDR1 ENHRY, CDR2 SYGVKD. CDR3 sequence reads: CAISESGRGANNEKLFF. As DNA, the CDR3 is TGTGCCATCAGTGAGTCCGGCAGGGGTGCAAATAATGAAAAACTGTTTTTT.

The genes are TRBV6-5 and TRBJ1-2; D unresolved. The germline V gene has CDR1 MNHEY and CDR2 SVGAGI. Trimming left V 2 bases short and J 8 bases short, with 9 bases between. The CDR3 runs 12 residues. CDR3 region: CASSYRTGGYTF. The CDR3 DNA sequence: TGTGCCAGCAGTTACAGGACGGGGGGCTACACCTTC.

This rearrangement joins TRBV19 to TRBJ2-5; D perhaps matches TRBD1 (5 bases). The CDR3 is made up of 15 amino acids. Germline lookup yields CDR1 LNHDA and CDR2 SQIVND (reference sequence). V was cut by 2 bases and J by 5 bases, with 15 bases left in between. The CDR3 is CASSISHTGLETQYF. CDR3 in DNA: TGTGCCAGTAGTATATCCCATACAGGATTGGAGACCCAGTACTTC.

The table lists this clonotype with many counts. The germline gene is not matched at one end of the junction; a read error may be the cause. This chain uses TRBV6-1 with TRBJ2-1, with 10 bases identical to TRBD2. The germline gives CDR1 MNHNS, CDR2 SASEGT. CDR3 length: 14 amino acids. The CDR3 region has the DNA TGTGCCAGCAGTAAAGCGGGAGGGGTTAATGAGCAGTTCTTC. This gives the protein CASSKAGGVNEQFF.

This clonotype has ten or more counts. The J gene is TRBJ2-5, the V gene TRBV5-5; TRBD1 aligns across 9 bases. With 3 bases clipped from V and 5 bases from J, the junction kept 8 bases outside the gene matches. Germline lookup yields CDR1 SGHKS and CDR2 YYEKEE (reference sequence). The CDR3 is made up of 15 amino acids. The CDR3 nucleotides read TGTGCCAGCAGCTCGGCCGGGACAGGGTTTGAGACCCAGTACTTC. The encoded protein is CASSSAGTGFETQYF.

This clonotype has a count of ten or more. This chain links TRBV28 with TRBJ2-1, with 12 bases that match TRBD1. Looked up from germline, CDR1 is MDHEN and CDR2 is SYDVKM. The J segment lost 6 bases and the V segment lost 4 bases, leaving 7 bases of the junction unmatched. This CDR3 is 16 amino acids long. CDR3 protein: CASSSSGTGGFNEQFF. Here the CDR3 DNA reads TGTGCCAGCAGTTCATCCGGGACAGGGGGCTTCAATGAGCAGTTCTTC.

This clonotype was recorded many times. The rearrangement links TRBV11-2 to TRBJ1-1; no firm D call. The CDR3 contains 12 residues. Trimming took 2 bases from V and 10 from J, leaving 11 bases between them. The germline gives CDR1 SGHAT, CDR2 FQNNGV. The DNA for the CDR3 is TGTGCCAGCAGCTTAACAGAGGTGGGAGCTTTCTTT. Its translation: CASSLTEVGAFF.

This clonotype appeared many times. The chain employs TRBV29-1 and TRBJ1-1; D gene unclear. The CDR3 totals 13 residues. The germline V gene encodes CDR1 SQVTM and CDR2 ANQGSEA. The V end was cut by 6 bases, the J end by 1 base, with 12 bases between. CDR3 sequence reads: CSVTRTANTEAFF. CDR3 DNA: TGCAGCGTGACCCGGACGGCGAACACTGAAGCTTTCTTT. Using reference TRBV29-1 and TRBJ1-1 for the parts outside the CDR3, the full variable domain is SAVISQKPSRDICQRGTSLTIQCQVDSQVTMMFWYRQQPGQSLTLIATANQGSEATYESGFVIDKFPISRPNLTFSTLTVSNMSPEDSSIYLCSVTRTANTEAFFGQGTRLTVV.

This clonotype was observed at least ten times. V and J are TRBV20-1 and TRBJ2-3; D gene unclear. The CDR3 has 11 amino acids. Germline V gene sequence: CDR1 DFQATT, CDR2 SNEGSKA (reference sequence). V was cut by 6 bases and J by 6 bases, with 10 bases left in between. CDR3 protein: CSARPPDTQYF. For the CDR3, the DNA is TGCAGTGCGCGTCCGCCGGATACGCAGTATTTT.

This clonotype appeared a few times. The chain employs TRBV20-1 and TRBJ2-7; the match to TRBD2 covers 10 bases. V was pared by 1 base and J by 4 bases, with 19 bases of the junction left unmatched. The CDR3 is 19 amino acids. CDR1 and CDR2 (germline): DFQATT, SNEGSKA (reference sequence). The CDR3 coding sequence is TGCAGTGCTAGAGCTATACCCCCGGGACTAGCGATCGATGGGTACGAGCAGTACTTC. Protein sequence: CSARAIPPGLAIDGYEQYF.

Comments on this clonotype: A read error may explain this, as a much larger clone is one base away. The chain has TRBV7-2 and TRBJ2-5; a weak D match, TRBD2 (6 bases). The V end was cut by 5 bases, the J end by 9 bases, with 25 bases between. CDR1 is SGHTA and CDR2 is FQGNSA in the germline V gene. The CDR3 extends over 16 amino acids. The CDR3 is CASSRGVFRNGEAQYF. The CDR3, as DNA: TGTGCCAGCAGCCGTGGGGTTTTTAGGAACGGGGAGGCCCAGTACTTC.

In its sample, this clonotype was seen many times. V is TRBV5-1 and J is TRBJ2-7; TRBD2 agrees at 10 bases. The CDR3 totals 18 residues. Germline V CDR1 and CDR2: SGHRS, YFSETQ. V lost 1 base, J lost 0 bases, and 10 bases stayed unmatched. In DNA form, the CDR3 reads TGCGCCAGCAGCTTGAAGGTAGCGGGAGGCCCGAGCTCCTACGAGCAGTACTTC. Translation: CASSLKVAGGPSSYEQYF.

Note on this clonotype: This could be a read error, since a much larger clone is one nucleotide away. The chain combines TRBV7-6 with TRBJ1-2, with D tentatively TRBD1 (5 bases). Germline V lookup: CDR1 SGHVS, CDR2 FNYEAQ. This CDR3 is 13 amino acids long. The DNA of the CDR3 is TGTGTCAGCAGCTTAGGGCAGGGAGGAGGCTACACCTTC. Translated, it gives CVSSLGQGGGYTF.

This clonotype was observed at least ten times. The chain has TRBV11-2 and TRBJ2-7; D is undetermined. Germline values: CDR1 SGHAT, CDR2 FQNNGV. The CDR3 spans 12 residues. V was cut by 3 bases and J by 6 bases, with 9 bases left in between. The CDR3 region is CASSFEGFEQYF. The DNA of the CDR3 is TGTGCCAGCAGCTTCGAAGGGTTCGAGCAGTACTTC.

This clonotype was picked up many times. The rearrangement joins TRBV3-1 to TRBJ1-3, with a possible D match to TRBD1 (5 bases). Germline loops: CDR1 LGHDT, CDR2 YNNKEL (reference sequence). The CDR3 runs to 14 residues. Trimming stripped 1 base from V and 1 base from J, with 5 bases between. This chain's CDR3 is CASSQAGSGNTIYF. CDR3 bases: TGTGCCAGCAGCCAAGCAGGGTCTGGAAACACCATATATTTT.

This clonotype was counted at least ten times. The chain recombines TRBV11-2 with TRBJ1-4, with D unclear. CDR3 size: 12 residues. The V end lost 4 bases, the J end lost 10 bases, and 10 bases lay between the germline ends. Per germline, CDR1 SGHAT and CDR2 FQNNGV. In DNA, the CDR3 is TGTGCCAGCAGCTCAGGAGGAACAAAACTGTTTTTT. It yields the protein CASSSGGTKLFF. The whole variable domain, filled in from reference TRBV11-2 and TRBJ1-4, reads EAGVAQSPRYKIIEKRQSVAFWCNPISGHATLYWYQQILGQGPKLLIQFQNNGVVDDSQLPKDRFSAERLKGVDSTLKIQPAKLEDSAVYLCASSSGGTKLFFGSGTQLSVL.

Ten or more counts support this clonotype. This chain uses TRBV28 with TRBJ1-2; 7 bases line up with TRBD1. The CDR3 is made up of 16 amino acids. Unmatched junction bases numbered 10, after V lost 2 bases and J lost 4 bases. Germline V gene sequence: CDR1 MDHEN, CDR2 SYDVKM. CDR3 in DNA: TGTGCCAGCAGTTTAAGAGGGACAGAACGTTTCTATGGCTACACCTTC. Translation: CASSLRGTERFYGYTF.

This clonotype was counted at least ten times. The chain is built from TRBV27 and TRBJ2-7; maybe TRBD2 (7 bases). This CDR3 has 15 residues. CDR1 and CDR2 (germline): MNHEY, SMNVEV (reference sequence). V was pared by 4 bases and J by 3 bases, with 16 bases between. As DNA, the CDR3 is TGTGCCAGCAGTTCAAGGGGGGGGCTGAACTACGAGCAGTACTTC. As protein: CASSSRGGLNYEQYF.

This clonotype was recorded at least ten times. The V call is TRBV5-1, the J call TRBJ2-7; unclear D gene. The CDR3 extends over 13 amino acids. V lost 4 bases, J lost 1 base, and 9 bases lay in between. Looked up from germline, CDR1 is SGHRS and CDR2 is YFSETQ. CDR3 amino acids: CASSTALSYEQYF. DNA of the CDR3: TGCGCCAGCAGCACGGCACTGTCCTACGAGCAGTACTTC.

This clonotype was picked up many times. This chain links TRBV2 with TRBJ2-7, with 11 bases matching TRBD2. CDR1 and CDR2 from the germline V gene are SNHLY and FYNNEI. The CDR3 extends over 15 amino acids. The junction had 7 bases not matched to a gene; V was cut back by 6 bases and J by 3 bases. CDR3 protein: CASSEGLAASYEQYF. The CDR3 DNA is TGTGCCAGCAGCGAGGGACTAGCGGCGAGCTACGAGCAGTACTTC.